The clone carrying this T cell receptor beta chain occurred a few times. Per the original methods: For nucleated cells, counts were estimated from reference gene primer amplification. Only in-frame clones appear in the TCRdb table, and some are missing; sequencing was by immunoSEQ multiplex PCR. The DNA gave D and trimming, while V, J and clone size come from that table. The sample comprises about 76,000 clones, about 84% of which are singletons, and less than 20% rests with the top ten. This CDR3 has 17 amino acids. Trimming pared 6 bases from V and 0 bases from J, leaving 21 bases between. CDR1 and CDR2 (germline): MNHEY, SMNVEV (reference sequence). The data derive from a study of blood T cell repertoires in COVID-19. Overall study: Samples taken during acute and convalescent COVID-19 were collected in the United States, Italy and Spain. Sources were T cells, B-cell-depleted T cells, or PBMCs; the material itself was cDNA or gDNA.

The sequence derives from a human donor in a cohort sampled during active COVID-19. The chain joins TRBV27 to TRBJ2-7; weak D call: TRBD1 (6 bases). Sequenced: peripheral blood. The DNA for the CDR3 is TGTGCCAGCAGCCGTTTCATGGGGGCGGCGAGCTCCTACGAGCAGTACTTC. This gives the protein CASSRFMGAASSYEQYF.